The 27 T cell receptor beta chains given below trace back to one sample, sequenced in a study of response to subunit inactivated influenza vaccine. Each CDR3 protein gets one entry after TCRdb re-called the RT-PCR reads with MiXCR. The table records 400,000 to 650,000 distinct CDR3 sequences, approximately 7.3% of them present only once. Sequences were derived from PBMCs from blood, sampled around 25 months after vaccination. These receptors were collected from a man between 50 and 70 years old who received an inactivated influenza vaccine.

The table lists this clonotype with many counts. The gene calls are TRBV4-2 and TRBJ1-4; the D gene is possibly TRBD1 (6 bases). The ends were cut back, 0 bases at V and 10 bases at J, with 24 bases in the middle. CDR1 and CDR2 from the germline V gene are LGHNA and YNFKEQ. This CDR3 region has 18 residues. CDR3: CASSQDPKDSSLSGKLFF. The CDR3 DNA is TGTGCCAGCAGCCAAGATCCAAAGGACAGTTCTCTAAGCGGAAAACTGTTTTTT.

The sample holds a few counts of this clonotype. CDR3 loop: CASSIKGARAETQYF. DNA for the CDR3: TGCGCCAGCAGCATAAAGGGGGCTAGGGCAGAGACCCAGTACTTC. The chain combines TRBV5-1 with TRBJ2-5; 7 bases line up with TRBD1. The V gene's germline CDR1 is SGHRS and CDR2 YFSETQ. Losses at the gene ends were 4 bases for V and 4 bases for J; bases not matched to a gene: 10. The CDR3 is made up of 15 amino acids. Complete variable domain (other parts from reference TRBV5-1 and TRBJ2-5): KAGVTQTPRYLIKTRGQQVTLSCSPISGHRSVSWYQQTPGQGLQFLFEYFSETQRNKGNFPGRFSGRQFSNSRSEMNVSTLELGDSALYLCASSIKGARAETQYFGPGTRLLVL.

This clonotype was observed at least ten times. This chain links TRBV5-6 with TRBJ2-7; the D is unclear. V was clipped by 0 bases and J by 7 bases, with 5 bases between them. Germline V lookup: CDR1 SGHDT, CDR2 YYEEEE. The CDR3 length is 11 residues. This chain's CDR3 is CASSLAREQYF. CDR3 DNA sequence: TGTGCCAGCAGCTTGGCCAGGGAGCAGTACTTC. The full variable domain, in which reference TRBV5-6 and TRBJ2-7 provide the parts outside the CDR3, is DAGVTQSPTHLIKTRGQQVTLRCSPKSGHDTVSWYQQALGQGPQFIFQYYEEEERQRGNFPDRFSGHQFPNYSSELNVNALLLGDSALYLCASSLAREQYFGPGTRLTVT.

The CDR3 coding sequence is TGTGCCAGCAGTGTCACACAGGATCAGCCCCAGCATTTT. Its protein is CASSVTQDQPQHF. This chain joins TRBV6-1 and TRBJ1-5, with D maybe TRBD1 (5 bases). This CDR3 contains 13 residues. The germline V and J ends were trimmed by 4 bases and 5 bases, with 9 bases remaining between them. Germline V lookup: CDR1 MNHNS, CDR2 SASEGT.

Here the CDR3 DNA reads TGTGCCAGCAGTTTATCCCGGGGCAGGGGGGTTGGGGAGCAGTACTTC. Protein product: CASSLSRGRGVGEQYF. The chain uses TRBV28 and TRBJ2-7, with D possibly matching TRBD1 (7 bases). This CDR3 region has 16 residues. V was trimmed by 1 base and J by 7 bases, leaving 20 bases between them. The germline V gene has CDR1 MDHEN and CDR2 SYDVKM.

The chain combines TRBV15 with TRBJ1-5; tentatively, D is TRBD1 (5 bases). Trimming took 8 bases from V and 6 from J, leaving 14 bases between them. The CDR3 is made up of 13 amino acids. Germline V CDR1 and CDR2: LNHNV, YYDKDF (reference sequence). CDR3 DNA: TGTGCCACCTCGGACAAAGTTGGTCAGCCCCAGCATTTT. As protein: CATSDKVGQPQHF.

This clonotype showed up many times. The J gene is TRBJ2-1, the V gene TRBV12-3 or TRBV12-4; 8 bases agree with TRBD1. The junction had 7 bases not matched to a gene; V was cut back by 7 bases and J by 8 bases. The CDR3 loop spans 13 amino acids. The CDR3, as DNA: TGTGCCAGCACCCTGGCAGGGGGCCATGAGCAGTTCTTC. Amino acid sequence: CASTLAGGHEQFF.

The J gene is TRBJ1-1, the V gene TRBV20-1, with D unclear. The CDR3 extends over 14 amino acids. Germline-derived CDR1 and CDR2 are DFQATT and SNEGSKA (reference sequence). V was cut by 1 base and J by 5 bases, with 14 bases left in between. The CDR3 nucleotides read TGCAGTGCTAGAGCCCCGACCCCTAGGACTGAAGCTTTCTTT. Amino acids: CSARAPTPRTEAFF.

This clonotype has a handful of counts. The J gene is TRBJ2-7, the V gene TRBV28; the match to TRBD2 covers 11 bases. V gave up 3 bases and J gave up 5 bases; unmatched junction bases: 9. The V gene's germline CDR1 is MDHEN and CDR2 SYDVKM. CDR3 size: 16 residues. The CDR3 is CASSLGIAGGRNEQYF. The CDR3 coding sequence is TGTGCCAGCAGTTTGGGAATAGCGGGAGGGCGTAACGAGCAGTACTTC.

This clonotype was seen ten or more times. CDR3 in amino acids: CATSDSSYRAGETQYF. CDR3 sequence (DNA): TGTGCCACCAGTGATTCCAGTTACAGGGCAGGGGAGACCCAGTACTTC. The chain employs TRBV24-1 and TRBJ2-5; D may be TRBD1 (6 bases). V gave up 2 bases and J gave up 5 bases, with 17 bases separating them. Germline V gives CDR1 KGHDR, CDR2 SFDVKD. The CDR3 runs 16 residues.

The rearrangement links TRBV10-3 to TRBJ2-2; D ambiguous. V lost 2 bases and J lost 6, with 4 bases in between. This CDR3 has 12 amino acids. Germline CDR1 ENHRY, CDR2 SYGVKD. The CDR3 DNA reads as TGTGCCATCAGTGAGGGGGCCGGGGAGCTGTTTTTT. Residues: CAISEGAGELFF.

The J gene is TRBJ2-5, the V gene TRBV30; a weak D match, TRBD1 (5 bases). Deletions cut 2 bases from V and 3 bases from J, with 7 bases between. The CDR3 totals 12 residues. CDR1 is GTSNPN, CDR2 SVGIG, per germline (reference sequence). The CDR3 here is CAWSSGKETQYF. Written as DNA, the CDR3 is TGTGCCTGGAGTTCAGGGAAAGAGACCCAGTACTTC.

This clonotype was detected a few times. The chain uses TRBV7-3 and TRBJ2-1; no clear D. Germline lookup yields CDR1 SGHTA and CDR2 FQGTGA. With 2 bases removed from V and 8 bases from J, the gap between germline ends came to 10 bases. The CDR3 extends over 13 amino acids. The CDR3 nucleotides are TGTGCCAGCAGCTTAGGCCCTCAGGATGAGCAGTTCTTC. Amino acids: CASSLGPQDEQFF.

This clonotype was observed a handful of times. J is TRBJ2-5 and V is TRBV28, with D possibly TRBD2 on 5 matching bases. Germline V CDR1 and CDR2: MDHEN, SYDVKM. The CDR3 is made up of 13 amino acids. V was trimmed by 6 bases and J by 4 bases, leaving 12 bases between them. CDR3 region: CASSPDGVETQYF. The DNA of the CDR3 is TGTGCCAGCAGCCCCGACGGGGTAGAGACCCAGTACTTC. The full variable domain, completed using reference TRBV28 and TRBJ2-5, is DVKVTQSSRYLVKRTGEKVFLECVQDMDHENMFWYRQDPGLGLRLIYFSYDVKMKEKGDIPEGYSVSREKKERFSLILESASTNQTSMYLCASSPDGVETQYFGPGTRLLVL.

This clonotype was seen only a few times. The genes are TRBV20-1 and TRBJ2-1; a weak D match, TRBD2 (6 bases). The CDR3 covers 14 residues. The V gene lost 6 bases and the J gene lost 0 bases, with 12 bases spanning the gap. The germline gives CDR1 DFQATT, CDR2 SNEGSKA (reference sequence). The CDR3 nucleotides are TGCAGTGCCATGGAGGGGAGCTCCTACAATGAGCAGTTCTTC. Translation: CSAMEGSSYNEQFF.

This clonotype has ten or more counts. The genes are TRBV5-1 and TRBJ2-2; the match to TRBD1 covers 7 bases. The CDR3 has 14 amino acids. Germline CDR1 reads SGHRS; CDR2 reads YFSETQ. The J segment lost 4 bases and the V segment lost 4 bases, leaving 4 bases of the junction unmatched. CDR3 sequence (DNA): TGCGCCAGCAGCGCGACAGGGAGCACCGGGGAGCTGTTTTTT. Translated: CASSATGSTGELFF.

The chain uses TRBV11-1 and TRBJ2-1; 9 positions agree with TRBD1. Trimming took 5 bases from V and 9 from J; bases not matched to a gene: 11. Germline loops: CDR1 SGHAT, CDR2 FQDESV (reference sequence). The CDR3 sequence is 15 residues long. The CDR3 region is CASSPRQGVLSEQFF. CDR3 sequence (DNA): TGTGCCAGCAGCCCCAGACAGGGGGTTTTAAGTGAGCAGTTCTTC.

The J gene is TRBJ2-4, the V gene TRBV4-3, with D perhaps being TRBD1 or TRBD2 (5 bases each). Germline CDR1 reads LGHNA; CDR2 reads YSLEER. Trimming shortened V by 1 base and J by 7 bases, and 17 bases separated the two germline ends. There are 16 residues in the CDR3. The CDR3 DNA reads TGCGCCAGCAGCCAAGTCCATTCCGGGACCAGTAACATTCAGTACTTC. This translates into CASSQVHSGTSNIQYF.

This clonotype was detected a few times. This chain joins TRBV5-1 and TRBJ1-2; no reliable D call. The germline V and J ends were trimmed by 4 bases and 5 bases, with 12 bases remaining between them. The CDR3 is 13 amino acids. Germline V gene data show CDR1 as SGHRS and CDR2 as YFSETQ. CDR3 coding DNA: TGCGCCAGCAGCCGAGGGAGTTCATATGGCTACACCTTC. It encodes CASSRGSSYGYTF.

This clonotype was recorded many times. This sequence joins TRBV5-1 and TRBJ2-1, with D perhaps matching TRBD1 or TRBD2 (6 bases each). This CDR3 contains 17 residues. The germline CDR1 and CDR2 sequences are SGHRS and YFSETQ. The V and J ends lost 4 bases and 1 base respectively, with 18 bases between them. The CDR3 DNA reads as TGCGCCAGCAGCCCCCGAGTGGGGGGCGCATCCTACAATGAGCAGTTCTTC. Translated: CASSPRVGGASYNEQFF. Filled out from reference TRBV5-1 and TRBJ2-1, the complete variable domain reads KAGVTQTPRYLIKTRGQQVTLSCSPISGHRSVSWYQQTPGQGLQFLFEYFSETQRNKGNFPGRFSGRQFSNSRSEMNVSTLELGDSALYLCASSPRVGGASYNEQFFGPGTRLTVL.

This clonotype occurred many times. The J gene is TRBJ1-1, the V gene TRBV11-2, with D uncertain. V was pared by 5 bases and J by 1 base, with 17 bases between. Germline V gene sequence: CDR1 SGHAT, CDR2 FQNNGV. This CDR3 spans 16 amino acids. CDR3 DNA: TGTGCCAGCAGCAAAACAGCGAAGACTGGGAACACTGAAGCTTTCTTT. Protein sequence: CASSKTAKTGNTEAFF.

Many counts were recorded for this clonotype. The chain has TRBV12-3 or TRBV12-4 and TRBJ2-1; 8 bases map to TRBD1. The CDR3 is 14 amino acids. Unmatched junction bases numbered 8, after V lost 4 bases and J lost 9 bases. CDR3 sequence (DNA): TGTGCCAGCAGTTCCCCAGACAGGGGAGGTGAGCAGTTCTTC. Translated: CASSSPDRGGEQFF.

This clonotype appeared a few times. The chain is built from TRBV5-5 and TRBJ1-5; 7 bases agree with TRBD1. Per the germline V gene, CDR1 is SGHKS and CDR2 is YYEKEE (reference sequence). The CDR3 loop spans 15 amino acids. Unmatched junction bases numbered 6, after V lost 0 bases and J lost 6 bases. The CDR3 DNA sequence: TGTGCCAGCAGCTTGGTTCCAGGGGGAGGTCAGCCCCAGCATTTT. It encodes CASSLVPGGGQPQHF.

This clonotype was recorded at least ten times. This chain uses TRBV12-3 or TRBV12-4 with TRBJ2-2, with a tentative D call TRBD2 (6 bases). The CDR3 spans 16 residues. Trimming removed 3 bases at V and 0 bases at J, with 11 bases between. The CDR3 DNA reads TGTGCCAGCAGTTTTGCGGCGGGGTCGAACACCGGGGAGCTGTTTTTT. As protein: CASSFAAGSNTGELFF.

This clonotype turned up a few times. The rearrangement joins TRBV25-1 to TRBJ2-3, with 8 bases lining up with TRBD1. The V gene's germline CDR1 is MGHDK and CDR2 SYGVNS. The CDR3 has 16 amino acids. Germline trimming cut 5 bases from V and 2 bases from J; bases unmatched to any gene: 9. CDR3 region: CASSKAGTGYTDTQYF. In DNA, the CDR3 is TGTGCCAGCAGTAAGGCCGGGACAGGATACACAGATACGCAGTATTTT.

This chain links TRBV20-1 with TRBJ2-5; 9 bases match TRBD2. CDR3 length: 14 amino acids. Germline values: CDR1 DFQATT, CDR2 SNEGSKA (reference sequence). Trimming removed 6 bases from V and 4 bases from J; junction bases left unmatched: 9. CDR3 DNA: TGCAGTGCCCCTGTGGCGGGGGGGTTAGAGACCCAGTACTTC. Translation: CSAPVAGGLETQYF.

V usage is TRBV25-1 and J usage is TRBJ2-5, with D perhaps matching TRBD1 or TRBD2 (5 bases each). Germline V gene data show CDR1 as MGHDK and CDR2 as SYGVNS. Trimming removed 6 bases at V and 6 bases at J, with 17 bases between. CDR3 length: 14 amino acids. In nucleotides, the CDR3 is TGTGCCAGCAGAAATGGTTGGGGACGGCAGACCCAGTACTTC. Residues: CASRNGWGRQTQYF.